The 15 T cell receptor beta chains listed next were all sequenced from one sample in a study of shared clonotypes between healthy human individuals (TCRdb year 2020). For the CD8 naive samples, CD45RO-negative cells were positively selected for CCR7, yielding a CD45RA+CCR7+ population from which TemRA cells were excluded. Receptor amplification or capture employed the immunoSEQ multiplex PCR assay. What TCRdb holds here is the immuneACCESS table cut down to in-frame rearrangements. Part of the clones is not present; checked against another copy, under half of the missing clones reflect an unresolved V gene, and the others are unexplained. The sample includes approximately 2,200,000 clones, with approximately 94% observed a single time. The ten largest make up roughly 1.7% of the sample. The sample taken for sequencing was naive CD8+ T cells from PBMCs. Explained via the paper, the cell subset or site label denotes: CD45RA+CCR7+. The receptors shown here come from a man between 18 and 29 years old in good health. Some clones in this sample may be carry-over from other donors' samples.

The J gene is TRBJ1-5, the V gene TRBV7-6; D possibly corresponds to TRBD1 (6 bases). CDR1 is SGHVS and CDR2 is FNYEAQ in the germline V gene. V lost 2 bases and J 7 bases, leaving 18 bases between the germline ends. The CDR3 runs to 16 residues. The CDR3 sequence: CASSLTTGGRDQPQHF. The CDR3 nucleotides read TGTGCCAGCAGCTTAACAACGGGGGGCCGGGACCAGCCCCAGCATTTT.

This clone was seen only once. The V and J genes are TRBV9 and TRBJ2-7; no firm D call. Germline CDR1 and CDR2: SGDLS and YYNGEE. The ends were cut back, 3 bases at V and 2 bases at J, with 18 bases in the middle. This CDR3 is 16 amino acids long. In nucleotides, the CDR3 is TGTGCCAGCAGCGAAGGAGACTTAGGATCGGCCTACGAGCAGTACTTC. This sequence encodes CASSEGDLGSAYEQYF.

The J gene is TRBJ2-5, the V gene TRBV9; TRBD2 aligns across 7 bases. CDR1 and CDR2 (germline): SGDLS, YYNGEE. J lost 5 bases, V lost 2 bases, and 12 bases had no gene match. The CDR3 has 16 amino acids. This CDR3 is CASSVGTMKSGETQYF. Here the CDR3 DNA reads TGTGCCAGCAGCGTTGGGACTATGAAGTCGGGGGAGACCCAGTACTTC.

J is TRBJ2-7 and V is TRBV28; tentative D call: TRBD2 (5 bases). The germline CDR1 and CDR2 sequences are MDHEN and SYDVKM. V was shortened by 2 bases and J by 2 bases, with 13 bases between the two germline ends. This CDR3 is built from 15 residues. CDR3 DNA: TGTGCCAGCAGTTTAGTCTTGCGGGCCCCCTACGAGCAGTACTTC. It translates to CASSLVLRAPYEQYF. Variable domain in full (rest from reference TRBV28 and TRBJ2-7): DVKVTQSSRYLVKRTGEKVFLECVQDMDHENMFWYRQDPGLGLRLIYFSYDVKMKEKGDIPEGYSVSREKKERFSLILESASTNQTSMYLCASSLVLRAPYEQYFGPGTRLTVT.

This chain connects TRBV5-1 to TRBJ2-2; D possibly corresponds to TRBD1 (6 bases). Between the trimmed V and J ends, which lost 1 base and 2 bases, there was a span of 12 bases. The germline CDR1 and CDR2 sequences are SGHRS and YFSETQ. The CDR3 spans 16 residues. CDR3 DNA: TGCGCCAGCAGCTTGACCGGGACACCTAACACCGGGGAGCTGTTTTTT. This encodes CASSLTGTPNTGELFF.

In regard to this clone: At the DNA level, this CDR3 is encoded by other sequences in the same sample as well. This chain links TRBV11-2 with TRBJ2-7; no clear D. V was shortened by 5 bases and J by 3 bases, with 8 bases between the two germline ends. The CDR3 length is 12 residues. In germline, CDR1 is SGHAT, CDR2 FQNNGV. CDR3 protein: CASSLGNYEQYF. The CDR3 bases are TGTGCCAGCAGCCTTGGGAACTACGAGCAGTACTTC. Together with reference TRBV11-2 and TRBJ2-7, the CDR3 gives the full variable domain: EAGVAQSPRYKIIEKRQSVAFWCNPISGHATLYWYQQILGQGPKLLIQFQNNGVVDDSQLPKDRFSAERLKGVDSTLKIQPAKLEDSAVYLCASSLGNYEQYFGPGTRLTVT.

The chain has TRBV29-1 and TRBJ2-1; D call uncertain. V was pared by 5 bases and J by 6 bases, with 5 bases between. Germline CDR1 SQVTM, CDR2 ANQGSEA. The length of the CDR3 is 10 residues. The CDR3, as DNA: TGCAGCGTTCGGGTCAATGAGCAGTTCTTC. It specifies CSVRVNEQFF.

The rearrangement uses TRBV5-1 and TRBJ2-2; no clear D gene. CDR1 SGHRS and CDR2 YFSETQ come from the germline V gene. This CDR3 spans 15 amino acids. Between the trimmed V and J ends, which lost 3 bases and 1 base, there was a span of 10 bases. This CDR3 is CASSYLTENTGELFF. CDR3 in DNA: TGCGCCAGCAGCTATTTGACCGAGAACACCGGGGAGCTGTTTTTT.

This chain uses TRBV19 with TRBJ2-1; 7 positions agree with TRBD1. Germline V gene data show CDR1 as LNHDA and CDR2 as SQIVND (reference sequence). The ends lost 4 bases at V and 7 bases at J; junction bases unmatched: 7. The CDR3 runs 14 residues. CDR3 amino acids: CASSTPYRGNEQFF. The CDR3 nucleotides read TGTGCCAGTAGTACGCCTTACAGGGGAAATGAGCAGTTCTTC.

The rearrangement joins TRBV2 to TRBJ2-1; a weak D match, TRBD2 (7 bases). From germline, CDR1 is SNHLY and CDR2 FYNNEI. The CDR3 contains 13 residues. Trimming took 5 bases from V and 10 from J, leaving 15 bases between them. This CDR3 is CASSRLAGEEQFF. The CDR3 DNA reads TGTGCCAGCAGTCGACTAGCAGGGGAGGAGCAGTTCTTC.

The chain combines TRBV5-1 with TRBJ2-7; TRBD2 agrees at 13 bases. The CDR3 length is 17 residues. Germline lookup yields CDR1 SGHRS and CDR2 YFSETQ. V was pared by 1 base and J by 2 bases, with 6 bases of the junction left unmatched. The DNA of the CDR3 is TGCGCCAGCAGCTTGACCACTACTAGCGGGAGGGCCTACGAGCAGTACTTC. Encoded protein: CASSLTTTSGRAYEQYF.

This chain links TRBV11-2 with TRBJ2-7; 7 bases line up with TRBD1. Losses at the gene ends were 1 base for V and 1 base for J; bases not matched to a gene: 10. CDR1 SGHAT and CDR2 FQNNGV come from the germline V gene. The CDR3 runs 17 residues. CDR3 nucleotides: TGTGCCAGCAGCTTAGGAATCCAGGGGGTGACATCCTACGAGCAGTACTTC. The encoded protein is CASSLGIQGVTSYEQYF.

This chain connects TRBV27 to TRBJ2-1, with D possibly being TRBD2 (6 bases). Looked up from germline, CDR1 is MNHEY and CDR2 is SMNVEV (reference sequence). Trimming removed 4 bases at V and 9 bases at J, with 13 bases between. CDR3 length equals 13 residues. Written as DNA, the CDR3 is TGTGCCAGCAGTTCAGGAGGGGAATTTGAGCAGTTCTTC. This gives the protein CASSSGGEFEQFF.

V and J are TRBV5-3 and TRBJ2-1; D tentatively fits TRBD1 or TRBD2 (6 bases each). TRBV5-3 belongs to the ORF category, with a function that is uncertain. The length of the CDR3 is 16 residues. The V gene lost 0 bases and the J gene lost 2 bases, with 12 bases spanning the gap. The CDR3 region has the DNA TGTGCCAGAAGCTTGGCAACAGGGAGGCCCTACAATGAGCAGTTCTTC. The encoded protein is CARSLATGRPYNEQFF.

V and J are TRBV2 and TRBJ1-4; 8 bases align to TRBD1. Per germline, CDR1 SNHLY and CDR2 FYNNEI. CDR3 size: 14 residues. V dropped 8 bases and J dropped 7; count of bases not matched to a gene: 9. The chain's CDR3 is CASALRGQSEKLFF. DNA for the CDR3: TGTGCCAGCGCACTCAGGGGGCAGAGTGAAAAACTGTTTTTT.